This T cell receptor (beta chain) stems from a study of early stage breast cancer tumors. Study-level information: Each sample averaged approximately 10-fold read coverage. Overall study findings and caveats: Functional markers like CD4, CD8 and FOXP3 were missed in bulk sequencing.

Each sample had two DNA replicates, around 0.45 ug blood or around 1.5 ug tissue. The protocol was immunoSEQ multiplex PCR, while the TCRdb copy is restricted to in-frame clones and leaves out a portion. The sample yields around 60,000 clones, 60% to 85% seen once. Germline values: CDR1 ENHRY, CDR2 SYGVKD. The CDR3 has 11 residues. V lost 2 bases, J lost 3 bases, and 2 bases lay in between. A note on this clone: Its antigen is undetermined.

The sample consisted of blood. This clonotype originated in a young adult with breast cancer. The chain couples TRBV10-3 to TRBJ2-7; D remains unclear. For the CDR3, the DNA is TGTGCCATCAGTGAGAACTACGAGCAGTACTTC. Translated: CAISENYEQYF.